Listed below are T cell receptor beta chains from one sample, sequenced in a study of immune cell composition in non-small cell lung cancer. The method was immunoSEQ multiplex PCR; TCRdb's version includes in-frame clones alone and lacks a portion of them. The sample holds under 2,000 clones, 50% to 70% seen once. Sequenced sample: non-adjacent lung tissue. The receptors stem from a human donor with non-small cell lung cancer. CDR3s include the opening cysteine and the closing phenylalanine or tryptophan. The D gene is left open where the match is weak. The listing skips clone size in some rows; elsewhere it reads once, few, many or a size class.

d_call: .; clone_size: .; v_call: TRBV12-2; j_call: TRBJ1-1; cdr3_nt: TGTGCCATCGAGAGGGAGAACACTGAAGCTTTCTTT; cdr3_aa: CAIERENTEAFF
d_call: .; clone_size: .; v_call: TRBV6-5; j_call: TRBJ1-5; cdr3_nt: TGTGCCAGCAGTTACAACGGACAGCTCAATCAGCCCCAGCATTTT; cdr3_aa: CASSYNGQLNQPQHF
d_call: TRBD2; clone_size: once; v_call: TRBV28; j_call: TRBJ2-1; cdr3_nt: TGTGCCAGCACCTCCTTGGCGGGAGGCGTCAGCAGTGAGCAGTTCTTC; cdr3_aa: CASTSLAGGVSSEQFF
d_call: .; clone_size: .; v_call: TRBV6-1; j_call: TRBJ1-2; cdr3_nt: TGTGCCAGCAGTTATGGCAGGTTTAACTATGGCTACACCTTC; cdr3_aa: CASSYGRFNYGYTF
d_call: .; clone_size: .; v_call: TRBV7-3; j_call: TRBJ2-2; cdr3_nt: TGTGCCAGCAGCTTAGGGCGGGACGGCACCGGGGAGCTGTTTTTT; cdr3_aa: CASSLGRDGTGELFF
d_call: .; clone_size: .; v_call: TRBV29-1; j_call: TRBJ2-5; cdr3_nt: TGCAGCGTCGGAATAAGGGGAGAGACCCAGTACTTC; cdr3_aa: CSVGIRGETQYF
d_call: TRBD1; clone_size: .; v_call: TRBV5-4; j_call: TRBJ2-7; cdr3_nt: TGTGCCAGCAGCTTGGAAGGACAGGACTACGAGCAGTACTTC; cdr3_aa: CASSLEGQDYEQYF
d_call: .; clone_size: once; v_call: TRBV7-5; j_call: TRBJ2-7; cdr3_nt: TGTGCCAGAAGCTATCTCTCGGGGGAGCCAATCTACGAGCAGTACTTC; cdr3_aa: CARSYLSGEPIYEQYF
d_call: TRBD1; clone_size: .; v_call: TRBV13; j_call: TRBJ1-3; cdr3_nt: TGTGCCAGCAGCTCGGGGACAGCTGGAAACACCATATATTTT; cdr3_aa: CASSSGTAGNTIYF
d_call: .; clone_size: .; v_call: TRBV18; j_call: TRBJ2-7; cdr3_nt: TGTGCCAGCTCCGCGGCCAGGGATTACGAGCAGTACTTC; cdr3_aa: CASSAARDYEQYF
d_call: TRBD1; clone_size: .; v_call: TRBV4-2; j_call: TRBJ1-5; cdr3_nt: TGTGCCAGCAGCCAAACCCGGACAGGGCATATCGGGCAGCCCCAGCATTTT; cdr3_aa: CASSQTRTGHIGQPQHF
d_call: TRBD1; clone_size: .; v_call: TRBV6-1; j_call: TRBJ1-5; cdr3_nt: TGTGCCAGCAGCGACGGGACAGCCATCAATCAGCCCCAGCATTTT; cdr3_aa: CASSDGTAINQPQHF
d_call: .; clone_size: .; v_call: TRBV7-9; j_call: TRBJ2-1; cdr3_nt: TGTGCCAGCAGCTTAGTCAGGGTCCCCTACAATGAGCAGTTCTTC; cdr3_aa: CASSLVRVPYNEQFF
d_call: .; clone_size: .; v_call: TRBV7-2; j_call: TRBJ1-1; cdr3_nt: TGTGCCGCCGGGGGTCGTAACACTGAAGCTTTCTTT; cdr3_aa: CAAGGRNTEAFF
d_call: .; clone_size: .; v_call: TRBV29-1; j_call: TRBJ2-3; cdr3_nt: TGCAGCGTTGAAAGGTGGGCCAGCCCAGATACGCAGTATTTT; cdr3_aa: CSVERWASPDTQYF
d_call: .; clone_size: .; v_call: TRBV7-3; j_call: TRBJ1-3; cdr3_nt: TGTGCCAGCCGGAGGAGGTACTCTGGAAACACCATATATTTT; cdr3_aa: CASRRRYSGNTIYF
d_call: TRBD1; clone_size: .; v_call: TRBV14; j_call: TRBJ2-7; cdr3_nt: TGTGCCAGCAGCGTCCGACAGGGATCCTACGAGCAGTACTTC; cdr3_aa: CASSVRQGSYEQYF
d_call: TRBD1; clone_size: large; v_call: TRBV11-2; j_call: TRBJ1-1; cdr3_nt: TGTGCCAGCAGCTTGGGACAGGGCACTGAAGCTTTCTTT; cdr3_aa: CASSLGQGTEAFF
d_call: TRBD1; clone_size: few; v_call: TRBV4-3; j_call: TRBJ2-3; cdr3_nt: TGCGCCAGCAGCCAGCTCGGGACAGGTCGGTCTAATACGCAGTATTTT; cdr3_aa: CASSQLGTGRSNTQYF
d_call: TRBD2; clone_size: .; v_call: TRBV9; j_call: TRBJ2-2; cdr3_nt: TGTGCCAGCAGAGGACTAGGAAGCACCGGGGAGCTGTTTTTT; cdr3_aa: CASRGLGSTGELFF
d_call: .; clone_size: .; v_call: TRBV27; j_call: TRBJ2-7; cdr3_nt: TGTGCCAGCAGTCTTCTCGGGGACGAGCAGTACTTC; cdr3_aa: CASSLLGDEQYF
d_call: .; clone_size: .; v_call: TRBV4-1; j_call: TRBJ2-5; cdr3_nt: TGCGCCAGCAGCCAGGGCCCTAAAAAAGAGACCCAGTACTTC; cdr3_aa: CASSQGPKKETQYF
d_call: .; clone_size: .; v_call: TRBV7-3; j_call: TRBJ2-5; cdr3_nt: TGTGCCAGCAGTCCCGACCGAGGGGAGACCCAGTACTTC; cdr3_aa: CASSPDRGETQYF
d_call: TRBD1; clone_size: large; v_call: TRBV10-3; j_call: TRBJ2-7; cdr3_nt: TGTGCCATCAGTGCAGGACAGGGGGACCGCGAGCAGTACTTC; cdr3_aa: CAISAGQGDREQYF
d_call: .; clone_size: .; v_call: TRBV5-6; j_call: TRBJ2-7; cdr3_nt: TGTGCCAGCAGCCGCGGACAGAACGAGCAGTACTTC; cdr3_aa: CASSRGQNEQYF
d_call: TRBD1; clone_size: few; v_call: TRBV7-2; j_call: TRBJ2-7; cdr3_nt: TGTGCCAGCAGCTCAGGGGGCCCCTACGAGCAGTACTTC; cdr3_aa: CASSSGGPYEQYF
d_call: .; clone_size: once; v_call: TRBV27; j_call: TRBJ2-1; cdr3_nt: TGTGCCAGCAGTTTCGTCTGGGCCGACAATGAGCAGTTCTTC; cdr3_aa: CASSFVWADNEQFF
d_call: TRBD1; clone_size: large; v_call: TRBV25-1; j_call: TRBJ2-7; cdr3_nt: TGTGCCAGCAGTGGTAGTCACAGGGGCGAGCAGTACTTC; cdr3_aa: CASSGSHRGEQYF
d_call: TRBD2; clone_size: .; v_call: TRBV5-6; j_call: TRBJ2-1; cdr3_nt: TGTGCCAGCAGCCGAGAGCGGGGGGGCGACTACAATGAGCAGTTCTTC; cdr3_aa: CASSRERGGDYNEQFF
d_call: TRBD1; clone_size: .; v_call: TRBV18; j_call: TRBJ1-2; cdr3_nt: TGTGCCAGTCGTCCGGACAGGGAGGATGGCTACACCTTC; cdr3_aa: CASRPDREDGYTF
d_call: .; clone_size: .; v_call: TRBV2; j_call: TRBJ1-1; cdr3_nt: TGTGCCAGCAAATGGGGCGTGAGCACTGAAGCTTTCTTT; cdr3_aa: CASKWGVSTEAFF
d_call: .; clone_size: few; v_call: TRBV7-8; j_call: TRBJ2-5; cdr3_nt: TGTGCCAGCAGTCCCGACCGAGGGGAGACCCAGTACTTC; cdr3_aa: CASSPDRGETQYF
d_call: .; clone_size: few; v_call: TRBV5-6; j_call: TRBJ2-5; cdr3_nt: TGTGCCAGCAGCTGGGTTATGACGGGAGAAGAGACCCAGTACTTC; cdr3_aa: CASSWVMTGEETQYF
d_call: TRBD2; clone_size: .; v_call: TRBV4-3; j_call: TRBJ2-7; cdr3_nt: TGCGCCAGCAGCCAAAGGACTAGCGGCTACGAGCAGTACTTC; cdr3_aa: CASSQRTSGYEQYF
d_call: .; clone_size: .; v_call: TRBV12-5; j_call: TRBJ2-1; cdr3_nt: TGTGCTAGTGGTTTGGCCCAGTCGGGGGGCGGGGGAGTCAATGAGCAGTTCTTC; cdr3_aa: CASGLAQSGGGGVNEQFF
d_call: .; clone_size: .; v_call: TRBV5-4; j_call: TRBJ2-3; cdr3_nt: TGTGCCAGCAGCCGCATGGGCGGGGGCACAGATACGCAGTATTTT; cdr3_aa: CASSRMGGGTDTQYF
d_call: TRBD1; clone_size: .; v_call: TRBV6-4; j_call: TRBJ2-3; cdr3_nt: TGTGCCAGCAGCCCTGGGACAGGGGACACAGATACGCAGTATTTT; cdr3_aa: CASSPGTGDTDTQYF
d_call: .; clone_size: .; v_call: TRBV27; j_call: TRBJ2-3; cdr3_nt: TGTGCCAGCAGTCCAGGATTCACAGATACGCAGTATTTT; cdr3_aa: CASSPGFTDTQYF
d_call: TRBD2; clone_size: once; v_call: TRBV7-2; j_call: TRBJ2-7; cdr3_nt: TGTGCCAGCAGCTCCGGACTAGCGAGCACCTACGAGCAGTACTTC; cdr3_aa: CASSSGLASTYEQYF
d_call: .; clone_size: .; v_call: TRBV7-2; j_call: TRBJ2-1; cdr3_nt: TGTGCCAGCACCTGGGGAGGGGGTGAGCAGTTCTTC; cdr3_aa: CASTWGGGEQFF
d_call: .; clone_size: .; v_call: TRBV5-4; j_call: TRBJ2-7; cdr3_nt: TGTGCCAGCAGCTTGGGGGGCCCCCTCTACGAGCAGTACTTC; cdr3_aa: CASSLGGPLYEQYF
d_call: TRBD2; clone_size: .; v_call: TRBV7-2; j_call: TRBJ2-1; cdr3_nt: TGTGCCAGCAGCTTAGCCCCCGGGAACGCGGGGGTATACAATGAGCAGTTCTTC; cdr3_aa: CASSLAPGNAGVYNEQFF
d_call: TRBD1; clone_size: .; v_call: TRBV19; j_call: TRBJ1-5; cdr3_nt: TGTGCCAGTAGTATGATCGGCAGGGGGAACGACCAGCCCCAGCATTTT; cdr3_aa: CASSMIGRGNDQPQHF
d_call: TRBD2; clone_size: .; v_call: TRBV9; j_call: TRBJ2-1; cdr3_nt: TGTGCCAGCAGCGTAGAAGCGGGGGGATACAATGAGCAGTTCTTC; cdr3_aa: CASSVEAGGYNEQFF
d_call: .; clone_size: few; v_call: TRBV21-1; j_call: TRBJ2-1; cdr3_nt: TGTGCCAGCAGCAAAAGTGGGGCCAGGGGACACAAATCCTACAATGAGCAGTTCTTC; cdr3_aa: CASSKSGARGHKSYNEQFF
d_call: .; clone_size: .; v_call: TRBV7-2; j_call: TRBJ1-2; cdr3_nt: TGTGCCAGCAGCTTAAACACGGGGAACTATGGCTACACCTTC; cdr3_aa: CASSLNTGNYGYTF
d_call: TRBD2; clone_size: .; v_call: TRBV11-2; j_call: TRBJ2-5; cdr3_nt: TGTGCCAGCAGCTTAGCTAGCGGGAGTGGAGAGACCCAGTACTTC; cdr3_aa: CASSLASGSGETQYF